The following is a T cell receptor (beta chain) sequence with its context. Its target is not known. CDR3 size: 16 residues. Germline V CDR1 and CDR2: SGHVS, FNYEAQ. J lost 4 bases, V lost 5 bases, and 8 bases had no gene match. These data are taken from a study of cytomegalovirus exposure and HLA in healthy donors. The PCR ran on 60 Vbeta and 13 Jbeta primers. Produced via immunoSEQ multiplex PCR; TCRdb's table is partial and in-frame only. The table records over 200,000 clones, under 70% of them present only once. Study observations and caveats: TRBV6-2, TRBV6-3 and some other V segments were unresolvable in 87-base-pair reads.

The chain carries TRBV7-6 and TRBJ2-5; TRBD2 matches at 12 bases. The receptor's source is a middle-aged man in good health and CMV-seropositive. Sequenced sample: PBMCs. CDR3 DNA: TGTGCCAGCAGCCCGAGGACTAGCGGGAACATAGAGACCCAGTACTTC. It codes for CASSPRTSGNIETQYF. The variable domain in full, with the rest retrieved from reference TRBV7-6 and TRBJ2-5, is GAGVSQSPRYKVTKRGQDVALRCDPISGHVSLYWYRQALGQGPEFLTYFNYEAQQDKSGLPNDRFSAERPEGSISTLTIQRTEQRDSAMYRCASSPRTSGNIETQYFGPGTRLLVL.